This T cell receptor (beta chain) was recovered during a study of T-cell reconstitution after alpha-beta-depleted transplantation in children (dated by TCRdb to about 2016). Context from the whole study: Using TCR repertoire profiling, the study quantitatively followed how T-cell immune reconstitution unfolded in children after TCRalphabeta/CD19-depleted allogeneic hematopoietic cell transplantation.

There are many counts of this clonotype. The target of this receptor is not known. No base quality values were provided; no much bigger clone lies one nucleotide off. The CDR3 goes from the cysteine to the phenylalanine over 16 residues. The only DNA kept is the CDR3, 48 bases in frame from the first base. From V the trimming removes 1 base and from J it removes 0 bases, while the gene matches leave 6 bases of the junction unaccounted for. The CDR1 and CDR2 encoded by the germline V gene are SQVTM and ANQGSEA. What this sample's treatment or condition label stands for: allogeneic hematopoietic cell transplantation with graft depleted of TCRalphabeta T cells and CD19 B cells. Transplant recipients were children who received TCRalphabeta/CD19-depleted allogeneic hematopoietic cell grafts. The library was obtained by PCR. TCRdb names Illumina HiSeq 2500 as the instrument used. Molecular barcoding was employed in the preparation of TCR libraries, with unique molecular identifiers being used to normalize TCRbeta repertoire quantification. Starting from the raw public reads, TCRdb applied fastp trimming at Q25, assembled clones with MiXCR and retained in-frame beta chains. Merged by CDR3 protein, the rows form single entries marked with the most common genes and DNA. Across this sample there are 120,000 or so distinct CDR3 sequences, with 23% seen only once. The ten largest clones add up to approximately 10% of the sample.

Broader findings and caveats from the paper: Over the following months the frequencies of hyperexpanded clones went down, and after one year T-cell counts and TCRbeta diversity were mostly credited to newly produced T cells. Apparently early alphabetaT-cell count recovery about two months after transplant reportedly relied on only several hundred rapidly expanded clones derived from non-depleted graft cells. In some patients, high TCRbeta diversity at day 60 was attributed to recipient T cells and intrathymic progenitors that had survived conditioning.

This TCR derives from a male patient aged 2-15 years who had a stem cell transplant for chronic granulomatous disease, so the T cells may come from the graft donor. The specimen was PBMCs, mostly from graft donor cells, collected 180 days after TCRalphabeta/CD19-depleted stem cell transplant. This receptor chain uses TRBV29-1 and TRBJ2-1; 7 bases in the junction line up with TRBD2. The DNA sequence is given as TGCAGCGTTGAAGGTCGAGCGGGAAGCTCCTACAATGAGCAGTTCTTC. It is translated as CSVEGRAGSSYNEQFF.